This TCR beta chain is drawn from a study of shared clonotypes between healthy human individuals. Study-wide background: Three CD4 naive, three CD4 memory, two CD8 naive and one CD8 memory plate were used per donor. Study conclusions and caveats: The study generally estimated greater richness for naive than memory subsets.

The V and J ends lost 4 bases and 3 bases, in that order; junction bases with no gene match: 12. The CDR3 has 17 residues. The germline V gene encodes CDR1 SGHRS and CDR2 YFSETQ. This clone has only one observation. Its antigen remains unknown. Some 30,000 T cell genomes (about 0.2 ug DNA) went into each sorted-subset replicate. The method was immunoSEQ multiplex PCR; TCRdb's version includes in-frame clones alone and lacks a portion of them. The sample lists approximately 2,300,000 clones, just under 95% seen once, with around 0.38% in the top ten. This receptor was taken from a young man in good health. Some clones in this sample may be carry-over from other donors' samples. This rearrangement joins TRBV5-1 to TRBJ2-7; TRBD1 aligns across 11 bases. The specimen sequenced was naive CD4+ T cells from PBMCs. The subset: CD45RA+ positively selected. The CDR3 loop is CASSPFGQGAVNYEQYF. The CDR3 coding sequence is TGCGCCAGCAGCCCCTTCGGACAGGGGGCGGTCAACTACGAGCAGTACTTC.